The 3 T cell receptor beta chains below were found in one sample sequenced in a study of T cell responses to AZD1222 COVID-19 vaccine. Profiled with immunoSEQ multiplex PCR; TCRdb holds only in-frame clones, not every one. The table has about 140,000 clones, roughly 89% seen once. The sequenced sample was peripheral blood, obtained 28 days after the second dose of the MenACWY control vaccine. The receptor source for this set is an adult who received the MenACWY meningococcal vaccine as a control.

The CDR3, as DNA: TGCGCCAGCAGCTTACAGCTCTCTGGAAACACCATATATTTT. It specifies CASSLQLSGNTIYF. V gene TRBV5-1 combines with J gene TRBJ1-3; no reliable D call. There are 14 residues in the CDR3. Trimming took off 2 bases at V and 0 bases at J, with 6 bases between the two ends. Germline V gene sequence: CDR1 SGHRS, CDR2 YFSETQ.

The gene calls are TRBV6-4 and TRBJ2-7; no definite D call. V shed 6 bases and J shed 0 bases, with 21 bases lying between them. This CDR3 contains 17 residues. Germline V lookup: CDR1 MRHNA, CDR2 SNTAGT. The CDR3 bases are TGTGCCAGCAGAAATCGAGCTGGCGGTCAACTCTCCTACGAGCAGTACTTC. Translating it yields CASRNRAGGQLSYEQYF.

V is TRBV29-1 and J is TRBJ2-2; D is undetermined. The V end lost 4 bases, the J end lost 1 base, and 4 bases lay between the germline ends. The CDR3 is made up of 12 amino acids. Per germline, CDR1 SQVTM and CDR2 ANQGSEA. CDR3 region: CSVGENTGELFF. The CDR3 DNA sequence: TGCAGCGTTGGGGAGAACACCGGGGAGCTGTTTTTT.